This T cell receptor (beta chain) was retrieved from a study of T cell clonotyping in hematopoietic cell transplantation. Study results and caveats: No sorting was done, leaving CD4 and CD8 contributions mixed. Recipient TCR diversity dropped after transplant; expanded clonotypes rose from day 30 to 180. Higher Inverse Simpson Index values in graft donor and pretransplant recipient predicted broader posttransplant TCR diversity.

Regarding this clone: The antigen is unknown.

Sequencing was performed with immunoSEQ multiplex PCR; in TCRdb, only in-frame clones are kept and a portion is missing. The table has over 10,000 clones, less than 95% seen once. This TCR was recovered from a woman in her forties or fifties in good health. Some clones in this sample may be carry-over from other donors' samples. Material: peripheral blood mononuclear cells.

This CDR3 is CASTRDRGNNQPQHF. CDR3 DNA: TGTGCCAGCACCCGAGACAGGGGGAACAATCAGCCCCAGCATTTT. The rearrangement joins TRBV6-1 to TRBJ1-5; 9 bases line up with TRBD1. The CDR3 length is 15 residues. Germline V lookup: CDR1 MNHNS, CDR2 SASEGT. With V trimmed by 7 bases and J by 3 bases, 7 bases remained unmatched.